The rows below give T cell receptor beta chains drawn from one sample of a study of blood T cell repertoires in COVID-19. Sequencing used immunoSEQ multiplex PCR; TCRdb keeps in-frame clones, though not all of them. This table holds about 120,000 clones, about four fifths found once. The sequenced sample was peripheral blood. These receptor sequences come from a man aged 65-85 years with acute or convalescent COVID-19. Each CDR3 is given with its conserved first and last residue. Each record gives: V gene, J gene, D gene, clone size, CDR3 protein, CDR3 DNA. The D gene is left open where the match is weak. The listing skips clone size in some rows; elsewhere it reads once, few, many or a size class.

>TRBV6-2/TRBV6-3|TRBJ1-1|TRBD1|-
CASSGPPGQGFGTEAFF
TGTGCCAGCAGTGGACCCCCGGGACAGGGTTTCGGAACTGAAGCTTTCTTT
>TRBV5-6|TRBJ1-3|-|few
CASSLVGASARNTIYF
TGTGCCAGCAGCTTGGTGGGGGCATCCGCGCGAAACACCATATATTTT
>TRBV20-1|TRBJ2-7|-|-
CSARVQYEQYF
TGCAGTGCTAGAGTTCAGTACGAGCAGTACTTC
>TRBV9|TRBJ1-1|-|-
CASSVEVGDTEAFF
TGTGCCAGCAGCGTAGAAGTGGGCGACACTGAAGCTTTCTTT
>TRBV9|TRBJ1-1|-|-
CASSALWGGGNTEAFF
TGTGCCAGCAGCGCACTTTGGGGGGGAGGGAACACTGAAGCTTTCTTT
>TRBV21-1|TRBJ1-5|-|-
CASHKRRRDSNQPQHF
TGTGCCAGCCATAAGAGAAGGAGGGACTCAAATCAGCCCCAGCATTTT
>TRBV19|TRBJ1-1|-|-
CASSIRGNTEAFF
TGTGCCAGTAGTATTCGAGGGAACACTGAAGCTTTCTTT
>TRBV6-1|TRBJ2-2|-|-
CASSETGVGGELFF
TGTGCCAGCAGTGAAACGGGGGTGGGCGGGGAGCTGTTTTTT
>TRBV19|TRBJ1-1|TRBD1|-
CASKEDRVQTEAFF
TGTGCCAGTAAGGAGGACAGGGTTCAAACTGAAGCTTTCTTT
>TRBV7-9|TRBJ1-2|TRBD1|few
CASRLDRGSYGYTF
TGTGCCAGCAGACTGGACAGGGGAAGCTATGGCTACACCTTC
>TRBV10-3|TRBJ2-3|TRBD2|-
CATSGGPPNTQYF
TGTGCCACTAGCGGGGGCCCCCCCAACACGCAGTATTTT
>TRBV11-2|TRBJ1-1|-|-
CASSLRWGANTEAFF
TGTGCCAGCAGCCTGCGCTGGGGCGCGAACACTGAAGCTTTCTTT
>TRBV15|TRBJ2-5|-|few
CATSRDVQETQYF
TGTGCCACCAGCAGAGATGTACAAGAGACCCAGTACTTC
>TRBV12-3/TRBV12-4|TRBJ1-2|TRBD1|-
CASSNRGSYGYTF
TGTGCCAGCAGTAACAGGGGGAGCTATGGCTACACCTTC
>TRBV5-3|TRBJ1-2|-|-
CARSPPYGYTF
TGTGCCAGAAGCCCCCCGTATGGCTACACCTTC
>TRBV11-3|TRBJ2-7|-|-
CASSLGGPHEQYF
TGTGCCAGCAGTCTAGGAGGGCCCCACGAGCAGTACTTC
>TRBV5-8|TRBJ2-5|-|-
CASNSNRASGETQYF
TGTGCCAGCAATAGTAACAGGGCGTCAGGAGAGACCCAGTACTTC
>TRBV19|TRBJ1-5|TRBD1|once
CASSIVDRGDQPQHF
TGTGCCAGTAGTATAGTGGACAGGGGAGATCAGCCCCAGCATTTT
>TRBV19|TRBJ1-1|-|-
CASSTGAAPNTEAFF
TGTGCCAGTAGTACAGGGGCCGCCCCAAACACTGAAGCTTTCTTT
>TRBV11-2|TRBJ1-3|-|few
CASSLLGRDSGNTIYF
TGTGCCAGCAGCCTCCTTGGGCGGGACTCTGGAAACACCATATATTTT
>TRBV9|TRBJ2-7|TRBD2|-
CASSGGDLAVGLTYEQYF
TGTGCCAGCAGCGGAGGGGACCTAGCGGTAGGGTTGACCTACGAGCAGTACTTC
>TRBV3-1/TRBV3-2|TRBJ2-1|-|-
CASSQDKRSEQFF
TGTGCCAGCAGCCAAGATAAAAGGAGTGAGCAGTTCTTC
>TRBV3-1/TRBV3-2|TRBJ2-1|-|-
CASSQDRAGVGFF
TGTGCCAGCAGCCAAGATAGAGCAGGGGTTGGTTTCTTC
>TRBV19|TRBJ1-5|TRBD1|-
CASIRTGGGNQPQHF
TGTGCCAGTATTAGGACAGGGGGAGGCAATCAGCCCCAGCATTTT
>TRBV5-4|TRBJ1-2|-|-
CASSGRERGPYGYTF
TGTGCCAGCAGCGGGCGGGAAAGGGGACCCTATGGCTACACCTTC
>TRBV10-3|TRBJ1-4|-|-
CAISEPRNEKLFF
TGTGCCATCAGTGAGCCCCGTAATGAAAAACTGTTTTTT
>TRBV9|TRBJ1-6|-|once
CASSAGSNNSPLHF
TGTGCCAGCAGCGCCGGGAGTAATAATTCACCCCTCCACTTT
>TRBV19|TRBJ1-5|-|once
CASWREGDNQPQHF
TGTGCCAGTTGGAGGGAAGGAGACAATCAGCCCCAGCATTTT
>TRBV7-2|TRBJ2-2|TRBD1|few
CASSLGQGRNTGELFF
TGTGCCAGCAGCTTGGGACAGGGGAGGAATACCGGGGAGCTGTTTTTT
>TRBV7-2|TRBJ2-7|TRBD2|-
CASSSAGGSYEQYF
TGTGCCAGCAGCTCCGCGGGGGGCTCCTACGAGCAGTACTTC
>TRBV24-1|TRBJ1-1|TRBD1|-
CATSDSRQGSGEAFF
TGTGCCACCAGTGATTCACGACAGGGTAGCGGTGAAGCTTTCTTT
>TRBV7-2|TRBJ2-7|-|-
CASSLGGASSYEQYF
TGTGCCAGCAGCTTAGGCGGGGCCAGCTCCTACGAGCAGTACTTC
>TRBV6-5|TRBJ1-1|TRBD1|few
CASTPRVWGQLEAFF
TGTGCCAGCACTCCGCGAGTCTGGGGACAGCTTGAAGCTTTCTTT
>TRBV20-1|TRBJ1-2|-|-
CSASSGISDYGYTF
TGCAGTGCTAGTTCCGGGATATCCGACTATGGCTACACCTTC
>TRBV5-4|TRBJ1-1|-|-
CASSLDVGRVPTEAFF
TGTGCCAGCAGCTTGGACGTCGGCAGGGTTCCCACTGAAGCTTTCTTT
>TRBV5-1|TRBJ2-2|-|-
CASSLGTTGGGTGELFF
TGCGCCAGCAGCTTGGGGACTACTGGCGGTGGCACCGGGGAGCTGTTTTTT
>TRBV7-3|TRBJ1-2|TRBD1|-
CASSRTGTGGLLFTF
TGTGCCAGCAGTCGAACCGGGACAGGGGGCCTCCTTTTCACCTTC
>TRBV2|TRBJ1-6|TRBD1|-
CASGTGGSPLHF
TGTGCCAGTGGGACAGGTGGTTCACCCCTCCACTTT
>TRBV7-9|TRBJ2-5|TRBD2|-
CASSLNPSGVSQYF
TGTGCCAGCAGCTTAAACCCTAGCGGGGTGTCCCAGTACTTC
>TRBV30|TRBJ1-3|-|-
CAWRGARTTIYF
TGTGCCTGGAGAGGGGCCAGAACCACCATATATTTT
>TRBV5-4|TRBJ1-5|-|-
CASSLQGQPQHF
TGTGCCAGCAGCTTACAGGGACAGCCCCAGCATTTT
>TRBV5-4|TRBJ1-1|-|-
CASSSRRDNTEAFF
TGTGCCAGCAGCTCACGGCGGGATAACACTGAAGCTTTCTTT
>TRBV9|TRBJ1-4|-|-
CASSRDSSNEKLFF
TGTGCCAGCAGCCGAGACAGTTCTAATGAAAAACTGTTTTTT
>TRBV12-5|TRBJ1-2|TRBD1|few
CASGLRDRDSGYTF
TGTGCTAGTGGTTTGCGGGACAGGGACTCTGGCTACACCTTC
>TRBV9|TRBJ2-5|-|-
CASSVAVLAGETQYF
TGTGCCAGCAGCGTAGCGGTCCTAGCCGGAGAGACCCAGTACTTC
>TRBV5-1|TRBJ1-5|TRBD1|few
CASSSGGTGNQPQHF
TGCGCCAGCAGCTCAGGAGGGACAGGGAATCAGCCCCAGCATTTT
>TRBV18|TRBJ2-2|-|-
CASSPSNGNTGELFF
TGTGCCAGCTCACCATCAAACGGGAACACCGGGGAGCTGTTTTTT
>TRBV9|TRBJ1-3|TRBD1|-
CASSVEAGGFRSSGNTIYF
TGTGCCAGCAGCGTCGAGGCAGGGGGTTTTCGGAGCTCTGGAAACACCATATATTTT
>TRBV9|TRBJ1-1|-|-
CASTQGAGECTEAFF
TGTGCCAGCACCCAAGGAGCAGGGGAGTGCACTGAAGCTTTCTTT
>TRBV6-1|TRBJ1-1|-|-
CASSENTGSYTEAFF
TGTGCCAGCAGTGAAAACACAGGCTCCTACACTGAAGCTTTCTTT
>TRBV29-1|TRBJ1-1|-|-
CSVVLNTEAFF
TGCAGCGTCGTTCTGAACACTGAAGCTTTCTTT
>TRBV18|TRBJ1-1|-|-
CASSPTGVNTEAFF
TGTGCCAGCTCACCAACGGGGGTGAACACTGAAGCTTTCTTT
>TRBV7-9|TRBJ2-4|-|-
CASSLAPIDIQYF
TGTGCCAGCAGCTTGGCTCCGATCGACATTCAGTACTTC